The present entry profiles one TCR beta chain with its context. As yet, its antigen is unknown. V was cut by 0 bases and J by 5 bases, with 11 bases left in between. The CDR3 is made up of 14 amino acids. Germline-derived CDR1 and CDR2 are SGHRS and YFSETQ. MiXCR was run by TCRdb on the RT-PCR reads, yielding one entry per CDR3 protein. Of 500,000 to 650,000 distinct CDR3 sequences listed, approximately 7.7% are singletons. The source of the sample is a study of response to subunit inactivated influenza vaccine. Study-level points and caveats: Only a handful of new T cells, the authors suggested, are recruited with each seasonal influenza vaccination.

The V gene is TRBV5-1, the J gene TRBJ2-5; D call uncertain. The clonotype was recovered from a man aged 45-69 years who received an inactivated influenza vaccine. Sequencing was performed on PBMCs from blood, taken approximately 25 months after vaccination. The CDR3 spells CASSLVVSGETQYF. In nucleotides, the CDR3 is TGCGCCAGCAGCTTGGTTGTGTCTGGGGAGACCCAGTACTTC.